The entry below gives a single T cell receptor beta chain sequence along with its context. This sample was included in a study of patients and donors after allogeneic stem cell transplantation. TCRdb passed the RT-PCR reads through MiXCR, listing each CDR3 protein once. Found here are fewer than 250,000 distinct CDR3 sequences, roughly 14% of them singletons; the top ten hold around a tenth. Sequencing input: blood, either unsorted or a sorted T cell fraction (not recorded which). The clonotype comes from a human donor who was either an allogeneic HSCT recipient or a stem cell or donor lymphocyte infusion donor (not recorded which). It is not recorded whose cells these are; they may come from a transplant donor.

The DNA of the CDR3 is TGTGCTAGTGGTGCGCCGCGACTAGCGGGGGGCCCGAGCTCCTACAATGAGCAGTTCTTC. Translated: CASGAPRLAGGPSSYNEQFF. The chain recombines TRBV12-5 with TRBJ2-1; 13 bases map to TRBD2. The trim removed 5 bases at V and 0 bases at J, leaving 13 bases unmatched. The CDR3 has 20 residues. CDR1 LGHNT and CDR2 FRNRAP come from the germline V gene. Combining the CDR3 with reference TRBV12-5 and TRBJ2-1 gives the whole variable domain DARVTQTPRHKVTEMGQEVTMRCQPILGHNTVFWYRQTMMQGLELLAYFRNRAPLDDSGMPKDRFSAEMPDATLATLKIQPSEPRDSAVYFCASGAPRLAGGPSSYNEQFFGPGTRLTVL.